The 19 T cell receptor beta chains in this list originate from one sample, sequenced in a study of low-dose radiotherapy and immunotherapy resistance in tumors (dated by TCRdb to about 2022). To make first-strand cDNA, Superscript III was used along with a set of TRAV- and TRBV-specific primers so that both the TCRalpha and TCRbeta chains were covered. TCRs were amplified with Phusion for approximately 20 PCR cycles using a constant-region primer together with the adapter attached to the V primers. The public reads were reanalyzed by TCRdb: fastp trimming at Q25, MiXCR alignment, in-frame beta chains only. Each CDR3 protein appears once, grouped with its most common genes and DNA. This sample lists approximately 6,000 distinct CDR3 sequences; approximately 82% were detected once. Of the sample, roughly 5.7% is held by the ten largest clones. The origin of the receptors is a human donor with advanced metastatic prostate, ovarian, gallbladder or colorectal cancer (not recorded which). This table probably holds off-target reads from a library built for another chain.

J is TRBJ2-1 and V is TRBV5-6; maybe TRBD1 (6 bases). Germline V lookup: CDR1 SGHDT, CDR2 YYEEEE. There are 15 residues in the CDR3. Trimming took 2 bases from V and 2 from J, leaving 11 bases between them. The CDR3 is CASSFLSGAYNEQFF. The CDR3 bases are TGTGCCAGCAGCTTTTTGTCAGGGGCCTACAATGAGCAGTTCTTC.

This chain links TRBV10-1 with TRBJ1-1; weak D call: TRBD1 (5 bases). Trimming took 2 bases from V and 4 from J, leaving 8 bases between them. Germline V gene sequence: CDR1 WNHNN, CDR2 SYGVQD (reference sequence). The CDR3 contains 13 residues. CDR3 nucleotides: TGCGCCAGCAGTGAGCAGGGTAGCACTGAAGCTTTCTTT. Amino acids: CASSEQGSTEAFF.

The genes are TRBV11-2 and TRBJ2-1; 9 positions match TRBD2. Per germline, CDR1 SGHAT and CDR2 FQNNGV. Trimming removed 2 bases from V and 7 bases from J; junction bases left unmatched: 9. This CDR3 contains 16 residues. The CDR3 sequence is CASSLRRGRAENEQFF. The CDR3 DNA follows: TGTGCCAGCAGCTTACGACGCGGGAGGGCCGAAAATGAGCAGTTCTTC.

The chain has TRBV12-3 or TRBV12-4 and TRBJ2-1, with 7 bases fitting TRBD2. Trimming took 7 bases from V and 8 from J; bases not matched to a gene: 11. This CDR3 comprises 14 residues. CDR3 in amino acids: CASTSGLVMYEQFF. The CDR3 nucleotides are TGTGCCAGCACCAGTGGACTAGTGATGTATGAGCAGTTCTTC.

The chain uses TRBV29-1 and TRBJ2-1; 8 nucleotides line up with TRBD2. With 6 bases clipped from V and 5 bases from J, the junction kept 12 bases outside the gene matches. Germline loops: CDR1 SQVTM, CDR2 ANQGSEA. The CDR3 contains 15 residues. The CDR3, as DNA: TGCAGCGTCCCCGGGGGGGTGCGGGCGGACAATGAGCAGTTCTTC. Protein product: CSVPGGVRADNEQFF.

The genes are TRBV29-1 and TRBJ2-1; D not resolved. There are 14 residues in the CDR3. The germline gives CDR1 SQVTM, CDR2 ANQGSEA. The V gene lost 4 bases and the J gene lost 2 bases, with 12 bases spanning the gap. In nucleotides, the CDR3 is TGCAGCGTTGGGTCTGGCGATCCCTACAATGAGCAGTTCTTC. Residues: CSVGSGDPYNEQFF.

The V gene is TRBV20-1, the J gene TRBJ2-7; 9 bases fit TRBD2. Germline V lookup: CDR1 DFQATT, CDR2 SNEGSKA (reference sequence). V lost 2 bases to trimming and J lost 3 bases; unmatched junction nucleotides: 8. The CDR3 has 15 amino acids. The chain's CDR3 is CSARPSGGLIYEQYF. The CDR3 DNA is TGCAGTGCTAGACCCAGCGGGGGGCTTATCTACGAGCAGTACTTC.

The chain combines TRBV12-5 with TRBJ2-3; 10 bases are a match to TRBD2. V was clipped by 6 bases and J by 3 bases; unmatched bases: 12. Germline CDR1 LGHNT, CDR2 FRNRAP. This CDR3 has 17 amino acids. The CDR3 sequence is CASGLPLSGGITDTQYF. DNA of the CDR3: TGTGCTAGTGGCCTTCCACTTAGCGGGGGGATTACAGATACGCAGTATTTT.

This rearrangement joins TRBV12-3 or TRBV12-4 to TRBJ2-1, with 8 bases matching TRBD1. With V trimmed by 4 bases and J by 7 bases, 9 bases remained unmatched. This CDR3 spans 15 amino acids. DNA of the CDR3: TGTGCCAGCAGTTCGACACGGGACAGGCATAATGAGCAGTTCTTC. It is translated as CASSSTRDRHNEQFF.

The rearrangement links TRBV20-1 to TRBJ2-3; D possibly corresponds to TRBD2 (6 bases). The germline V gene encodes CDR1 DFQATT and CDR2 SNEGSKA (reference sequence). The CDR3 is made up of 13 amino acids. The V gene lost 7 bases and the J gene lost 3 bases, with 14 bases spanning the gap. Here the CDR3 reads CSVGGGGTDTQYF. The CDR3 DNA sequence: TGCAGTGTCGGGGGTGGCGGGACAGATACGCAGTATTTT.

This chain links TRBV28 with TRBJ1-2; D ambiguous. The ends were cut back, 10 bases at V and 5 bases at J, with 14 bases in the middle. Germline V gene sequence: CDR1 MDHEN, CDR2 SYDVKM. The CDR3 consists of 12 residues. The CDR3: CATHPLLYGYTF. In DNA, the CDR3 is TGTGCCACACACCCCCTCTTGTATGGCTACACCTTC.

The chain couples TRBV12-3 or TRBV12-4 to TRBJ2-7, with 10 bases fitting TRBD1. This CDR3 spans 14 amino acids. V was clipped by 6 bases and J by 4 bases; unmatched bases: 6. For the CDR3, the DNA is TGTGCCAGCAGCCAGGGGGGACAGGGGTACGAGCAGTACTTC. Its protein product is CASSQGGQGYEQYF.

This chain uses TRBV29-1 with TRBJ1-2; D is ambiguous. The germline V gene encodes CDR1 SQVTM and CDR2 ANQGSEA. The CDR3 spans 13 residues. The germline V and J ends were trimmed by 0 bases and 4 bases, with 9 bases remaining between them. Here the CDR3 reads CSVEDTGSYGYTF. CDR3 sequence (DNA): TGCAGCGTTGAAGATACGGGCAGCTATGGCTACACCTTC.

The chain links TRBV5-4 to TRBJ2-5; 10 positions match TRBD1. V was clipped by 4 bases and J by 3 bases; unmatched bases: 12. The CDR3 spans 17 residues. Germline V gene sequence: CDR1 SGHNT, CDR2 YYREEE (reference sequence). In DNA, the CDR3 is TGTGCCAGCAGCCGTGACAGGGGGCGCCGGGGGGAAGAGACCCAGTACTTC. It is translated as CASSRDRGRRGEETQYF.

The V call is TRBV19, the J call TRBJ2-7; 8 bases align to TRBD1. Germline lookup yields CDR1 LNHDA and CDR2 SQIVND (reference sequence). The length of the CDR3 is 15 residues. The trim removed 3 bases at V and 3 bases at J, leaving 7 bases unmatched. In DNA form, the CDR3 reads TGTGCCAGTAGTATGCTGGCAGGGGGCAGCTACGAGCAGTACTTC. Residues: CASSMLAGGSYEQYF.

This chain links TRBV10-3 with TRBJ2-5; TRBD2 matches 9 bases. Germline V gene lookup returns CDR1 ENHRY and CDR2 SYGVKD. The CDR3 contains 13 residues. J lost 4 bases, V lost 10 bases, and 7 bases had no gene match. The CDR3 region is CANAGGRGETQYF. Written as DNA, the CDR3 is TGTGCCAACGCGGGGGGGCGAGGAGAGACCCAGTACTTC.

The V gene is TRBV7-8, the J gene TRBJ2-1; TRBD2 matches 13 bases. Germline CDR1 is SGHVS and CDR2 is FQNEAQ. Unmatched junction bases numbered 5, after V lost 5 bases and J lost 7 bases. This CDR3 has 15 residues. The CDR3 coding sequence is TGTGCCAGCAGCAAGTGGACTAGCGGGAGTAATGAGCAGTTCTTC. Its translation is CASSKWTSGSNEQFF.

CDR3 sequence (DNA): TGCGCCAGCAGTGTCGTGGAAAGCGGGCCTTACAATGAGCAGTTCTTC. Amino acid sequence: CASSVVESGPYNEQFF. This sequence joins TRBV10-2 and TRBJ2-1, with D possibly TRBD2 on 6 matching bases. Trimming pared 4 bases from V and 4 bases from J, leaving 17 bases between. The CDR3 covers 16 residues. Germline V gives CDR1 WSHSY, CDR2 SAAADI.

The chain recombines TRBV28 with TRBJ2-7; weak D call: TRBD2 (5 bases). Germline CDR1 and CDR2: MDHEN and SYDVKM. The CDR3 length is 13 residues. Between the trimmed V and J ends, which lost 9 bases and 5 bases, there was a span of 17 bases. CDR3 sequence reads: CASRAASTHEQYF. Here the CDR3 DNA reads TGTGCCAGTCGAGCGGCATCTACCCACGAGCAGTACTTC. The full variable domain, its missing parts supplied by reference TRBV28 and TRBJ2-7, is DVKVTQSSRYLVKRTGEKVFLECVQDMDHENMFWYRQDPGLGLRLIYFSYDVKMKEKGDIPEGYSVSREKKERFSLILESASTNQTSMYLCASRAASTHEQYFGPGTRLTVT.